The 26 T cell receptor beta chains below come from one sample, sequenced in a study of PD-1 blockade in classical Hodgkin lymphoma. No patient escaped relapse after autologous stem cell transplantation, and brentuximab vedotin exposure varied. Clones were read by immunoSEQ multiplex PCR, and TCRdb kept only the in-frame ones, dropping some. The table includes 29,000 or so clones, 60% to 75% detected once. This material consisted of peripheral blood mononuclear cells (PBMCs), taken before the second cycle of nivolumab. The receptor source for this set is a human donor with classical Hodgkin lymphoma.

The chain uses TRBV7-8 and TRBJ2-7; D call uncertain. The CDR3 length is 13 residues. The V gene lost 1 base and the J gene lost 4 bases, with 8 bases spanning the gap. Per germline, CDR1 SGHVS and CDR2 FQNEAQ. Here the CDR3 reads CASSLEGFYEQYF. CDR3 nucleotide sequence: TGTGCCAGCAGCTTAGAGGGATTTTACGAGCAGTACTTC.

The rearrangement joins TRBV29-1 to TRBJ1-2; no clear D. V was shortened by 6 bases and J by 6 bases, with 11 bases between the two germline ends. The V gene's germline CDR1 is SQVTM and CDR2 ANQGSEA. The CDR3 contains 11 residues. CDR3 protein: CSVVGENGYTF. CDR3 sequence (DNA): TGCAGCGTGGTTGGGGAGAATGGCTACACCTTC.

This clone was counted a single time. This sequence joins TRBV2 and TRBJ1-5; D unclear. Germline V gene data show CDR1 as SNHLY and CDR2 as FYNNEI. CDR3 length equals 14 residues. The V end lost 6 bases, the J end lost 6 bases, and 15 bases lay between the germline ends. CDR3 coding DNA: TGTGCCAGCAGGGCCGTCGGAACAATTCAGCCCCAGCATTTT. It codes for CASRAVGTIQPQHF.

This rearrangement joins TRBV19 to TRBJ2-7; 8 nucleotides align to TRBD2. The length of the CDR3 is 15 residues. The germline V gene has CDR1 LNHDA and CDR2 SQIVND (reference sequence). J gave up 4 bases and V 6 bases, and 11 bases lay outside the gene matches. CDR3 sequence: CASSGGDPLGYEQYF. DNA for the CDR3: TGTGCCAGTAGCGGGGGGGATCCCCTTGGATACGAGCAGTACTTC.

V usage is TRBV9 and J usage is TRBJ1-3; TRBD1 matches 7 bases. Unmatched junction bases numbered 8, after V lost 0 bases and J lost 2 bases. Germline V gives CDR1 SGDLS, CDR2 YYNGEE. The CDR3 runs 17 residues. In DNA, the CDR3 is TGTGCCAGCAGCGTAGGTGAAGGGGGCTCGACTGGAAACACCATATATTTT. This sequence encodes CASSVGEGGSTGNTIYF.

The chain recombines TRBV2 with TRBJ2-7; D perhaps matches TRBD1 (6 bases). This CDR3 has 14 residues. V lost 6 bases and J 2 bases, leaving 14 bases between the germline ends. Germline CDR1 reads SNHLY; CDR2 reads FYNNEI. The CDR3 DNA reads TGTGCCAGCAGATCAACAGGGTCCCCCTACGAGCAGTACTTC. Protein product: CASRSTGSPYEQYF.

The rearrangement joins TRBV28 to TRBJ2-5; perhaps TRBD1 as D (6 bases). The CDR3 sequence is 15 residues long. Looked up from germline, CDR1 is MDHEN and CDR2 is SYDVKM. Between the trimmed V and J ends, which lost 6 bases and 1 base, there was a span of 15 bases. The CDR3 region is CASSPRNRAQETQYF. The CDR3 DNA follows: TGTGCCAGCAGCCCCCGAAACAGGGCCCAAGAGACCCAGTACTTC.

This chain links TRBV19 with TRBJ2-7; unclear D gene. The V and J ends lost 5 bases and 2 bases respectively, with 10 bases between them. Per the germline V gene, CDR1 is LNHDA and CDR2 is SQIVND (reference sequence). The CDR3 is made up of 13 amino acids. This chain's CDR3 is CASSLAAPYEQYF. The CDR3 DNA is TGTGCCAGTAGTTTGGCGGCACCCTACGAGCAGTACTTC.

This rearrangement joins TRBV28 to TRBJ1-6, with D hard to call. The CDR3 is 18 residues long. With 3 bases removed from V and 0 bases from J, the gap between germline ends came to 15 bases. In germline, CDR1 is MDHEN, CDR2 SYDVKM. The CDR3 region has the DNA TGTGCCAGCAGTTTCACGGCTGCGGGGAGCTCCTATAATTCACCCCTCCACTTT. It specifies CASSFTAAGSSYNSPLHF. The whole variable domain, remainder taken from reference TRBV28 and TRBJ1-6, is DVKVTQSSRYLVKRTGEKVFLECVQDMDHENMFWYRQDPGLGLRLIYFSYDVKMKEKGDIPEGYSVSREKKERFSLILESASTNQTSMYLCASSFTAAGSSYNSPLHFGNGTRLTVT.

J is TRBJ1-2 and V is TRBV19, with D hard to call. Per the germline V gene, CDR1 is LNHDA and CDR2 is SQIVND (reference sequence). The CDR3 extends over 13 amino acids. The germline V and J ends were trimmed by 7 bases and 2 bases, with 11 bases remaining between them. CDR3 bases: TGTGCCAGTACGTCTCCGAGAAACTATGGCTACACCTTC. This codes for CASTSPRNYGYTF. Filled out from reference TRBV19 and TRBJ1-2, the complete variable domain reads DGGITQSPKYLFRKEGQNVTLSCEQNLNHDAMYWYRQDPGQGLRLIYYSQIVNDFQKGDIAEGYSVSREKKESFPLTVTSAQKNPTAFYLCASTSPRNYGYTFGSGTRLTVV.

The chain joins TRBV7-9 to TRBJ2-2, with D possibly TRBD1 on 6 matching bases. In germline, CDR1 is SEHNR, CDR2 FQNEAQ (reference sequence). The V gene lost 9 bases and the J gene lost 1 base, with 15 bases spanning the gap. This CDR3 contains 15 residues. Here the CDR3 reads CARSMQQGNTGELFF. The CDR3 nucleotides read TGTGCCAGAAGCATGCAACAGGGGAACACCGGGGAGCTGTTTTTT. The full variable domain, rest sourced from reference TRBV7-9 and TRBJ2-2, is DTGVSQNPRHKITKRGQNVTFRCDPISEHNRLYWYRQTLGQGPEFLTYFQNEAQLEKSRLLSDRFSAERPKGSFSTLEIQRTEQGDSAMYLCARSMQQGNTGELFFGEGSRLTVL.

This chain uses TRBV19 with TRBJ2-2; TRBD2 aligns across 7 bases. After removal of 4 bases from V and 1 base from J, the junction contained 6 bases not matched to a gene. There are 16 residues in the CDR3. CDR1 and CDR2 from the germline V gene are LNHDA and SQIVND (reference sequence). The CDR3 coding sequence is TGTGCCAGTAGTAGGGGACTACCCCAGAACACCGGGGAGCTGTTTTTT. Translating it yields CASSRGLPQNTGELFF.

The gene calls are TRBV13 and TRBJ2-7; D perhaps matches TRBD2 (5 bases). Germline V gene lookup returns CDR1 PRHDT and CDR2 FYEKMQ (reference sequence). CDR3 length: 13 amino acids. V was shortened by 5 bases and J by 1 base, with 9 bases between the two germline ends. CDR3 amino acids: CASSAGRSYEQYF. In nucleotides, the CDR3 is TGTGCCAGCAGCGCGGGTAGGTCCTACGAGCAGTACTTC. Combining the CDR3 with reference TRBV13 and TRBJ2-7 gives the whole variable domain AAGVIQSPRHLIKEKRETATLKCYPIPRHDTVYWYQQGPGQDPQFLISFYEKMQSDKGSIPDRFSAQQFSDYHSELNMSSLELGDSALYFCASSAGRSYEQYFGPGTRLTVT.

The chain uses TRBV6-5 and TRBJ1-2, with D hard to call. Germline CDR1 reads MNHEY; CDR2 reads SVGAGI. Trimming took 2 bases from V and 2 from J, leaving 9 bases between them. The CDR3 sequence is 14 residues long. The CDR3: CASSYIPDNYGYTF. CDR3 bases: TGTGCCAGCAGTTACATTCCGGACAACTATGGCTACACCTTC.

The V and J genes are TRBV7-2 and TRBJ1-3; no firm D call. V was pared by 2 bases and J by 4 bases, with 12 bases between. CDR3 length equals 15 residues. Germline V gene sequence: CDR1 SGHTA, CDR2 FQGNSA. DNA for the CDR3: TGTGCCAGCAGCTTACAGGAGGGAGTAGGAAACACCATATATTTT. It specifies CASSLQEGVGNTIYF.

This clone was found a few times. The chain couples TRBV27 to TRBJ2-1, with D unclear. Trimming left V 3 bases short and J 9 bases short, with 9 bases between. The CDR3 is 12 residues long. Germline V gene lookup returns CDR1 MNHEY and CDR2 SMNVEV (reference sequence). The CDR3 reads CASSLGWGEQFF. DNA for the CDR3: TGTGCCAGCAGTTTGGGTTGGGGTGAGCAGTTCTTC.

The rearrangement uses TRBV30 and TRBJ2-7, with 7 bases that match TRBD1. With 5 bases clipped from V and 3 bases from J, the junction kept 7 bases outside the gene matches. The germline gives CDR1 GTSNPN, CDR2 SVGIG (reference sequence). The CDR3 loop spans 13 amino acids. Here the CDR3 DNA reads TGTGCCTGGGGTGGGACAGCAAGCTACGAGCAGTACTTC. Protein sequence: CAWGGTASYEQYF. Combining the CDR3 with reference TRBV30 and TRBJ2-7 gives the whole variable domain SQTIHQWPATLVQPVGSPLSLECTVEGTSNPNLYWYRQAAGRGLQLLFYSVGIGQISSEVPQNLSASRPQDRQFILSSKKLLLSDSGFYLCAWGGTASYEQYFGPGTRLTVT.

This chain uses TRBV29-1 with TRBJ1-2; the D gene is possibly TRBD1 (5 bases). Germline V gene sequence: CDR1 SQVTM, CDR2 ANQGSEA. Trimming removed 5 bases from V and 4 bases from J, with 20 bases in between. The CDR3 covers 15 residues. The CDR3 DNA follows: TGCAGCGTTTTGGTGTGGGGGAAGGACCTCTATGGCTACACCTTC. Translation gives CSVLVWGKDLYGYTF. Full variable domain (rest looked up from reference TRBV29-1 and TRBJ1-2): SAVISQKPSRDICQRGTSLTIQCQVDSQVTMMFWYRQQPGQSLTLIATANQGSEATYESGFVIDKFPISRPNLTFSTLTVSNMSPEDSSIYLCSVLVWGKDLYGYTFGSGTRLTVV.

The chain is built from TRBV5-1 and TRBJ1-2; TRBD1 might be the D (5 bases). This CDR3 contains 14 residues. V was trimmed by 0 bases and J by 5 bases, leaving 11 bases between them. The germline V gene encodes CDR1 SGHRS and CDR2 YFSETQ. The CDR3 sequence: CASSLDGGAYGYTF. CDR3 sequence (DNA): TGCGCCAGCAGCTTGGATGGAGGGGCGTATGGCTACACCTTC.

CDR3 nucleotides: TGTGCCAGTAGTATAGGCAGGGGGAATGGTGGCTACACCTTC. Amino acid sequence: CASSIGRGNGGYTF. The chain has TRBV19 and TRBJ1-2; 7 bases match TRBD1. CDR1 and CDR2 from the germline V gene are LNHDA and SQIVND (reference sequence). The CDR3 covers 14 residues. J was trimmed by 7 bases and V by 1 base; bases with no gene match: 6.

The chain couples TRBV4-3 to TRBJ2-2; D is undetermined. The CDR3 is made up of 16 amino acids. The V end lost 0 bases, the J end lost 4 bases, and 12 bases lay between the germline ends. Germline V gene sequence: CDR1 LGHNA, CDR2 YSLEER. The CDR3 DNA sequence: TGCGCCAGCAGCCAAGATTATCCAGGCTTCACCGGGGAGCTGTTTTTT. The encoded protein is CASSQDYPGFTGELFF.

The CDR3 sequence: CASSPGTLTGELFF. The CDR3 nucleotides read TGTGCCAGCAGTCCCGGGACTCTCACCGGGGAGCTGTTTTTT. The genes are TRBV6-5 and TRBJ2-2, with D perhaps TRBD2 (6 bases). The V and J ends lost 5 bases and 4 bases respectively, with 11 bases between them. Per the germline V gene, CDR1 is MNHEY and CDR2 is SVGAGI. This CDR3 region has 14 residues.

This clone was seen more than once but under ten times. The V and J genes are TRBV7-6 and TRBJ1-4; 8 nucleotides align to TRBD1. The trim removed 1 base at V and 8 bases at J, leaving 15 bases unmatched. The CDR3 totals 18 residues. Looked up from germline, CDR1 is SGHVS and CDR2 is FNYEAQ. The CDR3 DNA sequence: TGTGCCAGCAGCTTAGTGGAGGTCCGAGGACAGGGAGGCGAAAAACTGTTTTTT. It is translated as CASSLVEVRGQGGEKLFF.

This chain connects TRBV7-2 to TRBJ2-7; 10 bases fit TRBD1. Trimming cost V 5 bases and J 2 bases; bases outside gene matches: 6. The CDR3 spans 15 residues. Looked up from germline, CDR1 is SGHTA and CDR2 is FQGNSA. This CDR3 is CASSTVGTGAYEQYF. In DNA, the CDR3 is TGTGCCAGCAGCACCGTCGGGACAGGGGCCTACGAGCAGTACTTC.

CDR3 sequence reads: CSARVIYEQYF. The CDR3 nucleotides read TGCAGTGCTAGAGTTATATACGAGCAGTACTTC. The rearrangement uses TRBV20-1 and TRBJ2-7; D unresolved. Germline-derived CDR1 and CDR2 are DFQATT and SNEGSKA (reference sequence). The CDR3 consists of 11 residues. The ends were cut back, 1 base at V and 4 bases at J, with 5 bases in the middle.

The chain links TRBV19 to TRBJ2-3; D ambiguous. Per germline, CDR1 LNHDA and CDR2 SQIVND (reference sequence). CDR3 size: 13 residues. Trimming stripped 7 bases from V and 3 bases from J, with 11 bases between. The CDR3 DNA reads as TGTGCCAGTAAGCCGGTCGGGACAGATACGCAGTATTTT. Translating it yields CASKPVGTDTQYF.